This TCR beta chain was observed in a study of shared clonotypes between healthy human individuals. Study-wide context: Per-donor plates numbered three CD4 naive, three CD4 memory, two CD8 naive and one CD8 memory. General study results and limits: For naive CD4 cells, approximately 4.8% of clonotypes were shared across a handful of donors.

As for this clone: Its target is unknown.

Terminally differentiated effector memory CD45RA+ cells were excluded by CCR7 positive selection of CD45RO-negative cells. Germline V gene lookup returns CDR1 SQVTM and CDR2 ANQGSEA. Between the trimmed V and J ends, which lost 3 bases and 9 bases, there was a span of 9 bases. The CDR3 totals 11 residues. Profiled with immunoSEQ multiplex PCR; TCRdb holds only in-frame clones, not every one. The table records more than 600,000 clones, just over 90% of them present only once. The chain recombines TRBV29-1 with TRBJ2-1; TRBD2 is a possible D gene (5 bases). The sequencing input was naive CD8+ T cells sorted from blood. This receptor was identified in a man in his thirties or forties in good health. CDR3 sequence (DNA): TGCAGCGTTGATAAGGGAGCTGAGCAGTTCTTC. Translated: CSVDKGAEQFF.